The 22 T cell receptor beta chains below all came from one sample that was sequenced in a study of Ad26.COV2.S vaccination and SARS-CoV-2 variants. Measured with immunoSEQ multiplex PCR; TCRdb has only the in-frame clones, and not every one. The sample comprises around 300,000 clones, roughly 90% of which are singletons, and around 5.5% rests with the top ten. As to treatment: 15 to 20 received Ad26.COV2.S at low or high dose, single or two shots; about 5 received placebo; per-sample allocation not given. Day 63 after the first injection of vaccine or placebo was the sampling time. Sequenced here: peripheral blood, sampled in a trial of Ad26.COV2.S vaccine versus placebo. Receptors were obtained from a person aged 18 to 65 who received the Ad26.COV2.S COVID-19 vaccine or a placebo.

The rearrangement links TRBV6-5 to TRBJ1-1; the D is unclear. Trimming cost V 6 bases and J 0 bases, with 14 bases left between them. This CDR3 region has 15 residues. Germline CDR1 is MNHEY and CDR2 is SVGAGI. CDR3 in amino acids: CASSRLSMVNTEAFF. CDR3 DNA: TGTGCCAGCAGCCGACTCTCCATGGTGAACACTGAAGCTTTCTTT.

The gene calls are TRBV3-1 (or the pseudogene TRBV3-2) and TRBJ2-4; D is uncertain. V lost 0 bases, J lost 4 bases, and 7 bases lay in between. CDR1 is LGHDT, CDR2 YNNKEL, per germline (reference sequence). The CDR3 runs to 14 residues. The CDR3 DNA follows: TGTGCCAGCAGCCAAGAGTGGGCGAAAAACATTCAGTACTTC. Translation: CASSQEWAKNIQYF.

J is TRBJ2-1 and V is TRBV7-9, with a weak D call TRBD1 (6 bases). Germline CDR1 and CDR2: SEHNR and FQNEAQ (reference sequence). The CDR3 extends over 16 amino acids. The V gene lost 5 bases and the J gene lost 5 bases, with 19 bases spanning the gap. CDR3 DNA: TGTGCCAGCAGCCTACCCTCCCAGGGGTCCCACAATGAGCAGTTCTTC. Translated: CASSLPSQGSHNEQFF.

This rearrangement joins TRBV5-6 to TRBJ1-4; D not certain. The CDR3 consists of 12 residues. Per germline, CDR1 SGHDT and CDR2 YYEEEE. The V end lost 4 bases, the J end lost 8 bases, and 9 bases lay between the germline ends. CDR3 loop: CASSRIGEKLFF. The CDR3 region has the DNA TGTGCCAGCAGCCGTATCGGGGAAAAACTGTTTTTT.

The chain uses TRBV27 and TRBJ1-5; perhaps TRBD1 as D (6 bases). From germline, CDR1 is MNHEY and CDR2 SMNVEV (reference sequence). V lost 5 bases to trimming and J lost 6 bases, with 17 bases between them. The CDR3 extends over 15 amino acids. The CDR3 is CASSPLRGGGQPQHF. In DNA form, the CDR3 reads TGTGCCAGCAGTCCCCTGAGGGGGGGAGGTCAGCCCCAGCATTTT.

This chain connects TRBV6-1 to TRBJ1-5; weak D call: TRBD1 (6 bases). The germline V gene has CDR1 MNHNS and CDR2 SASEGT. The V and J ends lost 8 bases and 1 base respectively, with 15 bases between them. The CDR3 covers 15 residues. CDR3 bases: TGTGCCAGCGATTACAGGGTCGTAAGCAATCAGCCCCAGCATTTT. This translates into CASDYRVVSNQPQHF.

The V and J genes are TRBV7-2 and TRBJ2-7; 7 nucleotides match TRBD1. The CDR3 is made up of 15 amino acids. Germline-derived CDR1 and CDR2 are SGHTA and FQGNSA. Trimming cost V 1 base and J 4 bases; bases outside gene matches: 7. The CDR3 nucleotides read TGTGCCAGCAGCTTAGGTGGGACAGTTATATACGAGCAGTACTTC. Encoded protein: CASSLGGTVIYEQYF.

This chain joins TRBV14 and TRBJ1-1; no firm D call. The CDR3 runs 13 residues. Trimming stripped 1 base from V and 8 bases from J, with 11 bases between. In germline, CDR1 is SGHDN, CDR2 FVKESK. This CDR3 is CASSQGHAFEAFF. CDR3 nucleotide sequence: TGTGCCAGCAGCCAAGGACATGCCTTCGAAGCTTTCTTT.

The CDR3 DNA sequence: TGTGCCAGCAGCTTAGACAGGGGATACGCTTTCTTT. Encoded protein: CASSLDRGYAFF. The chain joins TRBV11-3 to TRBJ1-1; a weak D match, TRBD1 (6 bases). Germline CDR1 reads SGHNT; CDR2 reads YENEEA. The CDR3 covers 12 residues. Trimming stripped 0 bases from V and 11 bases from J, with 10 bases between.

The chain combines TRBV27 with TRBJ2-5, with D hard to call. This CDR3 is 13 amino acids long. V was pared by 6 bases and J by 3 bases, with 11 bases between. Germline V gene lookup returns CDR1 MNHEY and CDR2 SMNVEV (reference sequence). CDR3 DNA sequence: TGTGCCAGCAGCCCGTACCAAAAAGAGACCCAGTACTTC. Translating gives CASSPYQKETQYF.

V gene TRBV7-3 combines with J gene TRBJ2-3; D possibly uses TRBD1 or TRBD2 (5 bases each). The CDR3 spans 15 residues. CDR1 SGHTA and CDR2 FQGTGA come from the germline V gene. V was cut by 5 bases and J by 2 bases, with 14 bases left in between. This CDR3 reads CASSEGLFNTDTQYF. The CDR3 nucleotides are TGTGCCAGCAGCGAGGGGCTATTTAACACAGATACGCAGTATTTT.

The chain joins TRBV5-1 to TRBJ1-4; 7 positions match TRBD1. With 3 bases clipped from V and 5 bases from J, the junction kept 10 bases outside the gene matches. Looked up from germline, CDR1 is SGHRS and CDR2 is YFSETQ. CDR3 length: 16 amino acids. The CDR3 nucleotides are TGCGCCAGCAGCTCAACCCGACAGGGATCAAATGAAAAACTGTTTTTT. Translated: CASSSTRQGSNEKLFF.

Remarks on this clone: The same CDR3 also results from other DNA sequences found in this sample. The chain joins TRBV9 to TRBJ2-3; unclear D gene. Trimming pared 1 base from V and 6 bases from J, leaving 6 bases between. The CDR3 is 12 residues long. Per germline, CDR1 SGDLS and CDR2 YYNGEE. The CDR3 sequence: CASSVTTDTQYF. CDR3 bases: TGTGCCAGCAGCGTAACGACCGATACGCAGTATTTT.

The chain links TRBV27 to TRBJ1-6, with D possibly TRBD1 on 6 matching bases. The germline gives CDR1 MNHEY, CDR2 SMNVEV (reference sequence). The CDR3 has 16 residues. V lost 3 bases to trimming and J lost 7 bases, with 16 bases between them. CDR3 DNA: TGTGCCAGCAGTTTCCAAGGGGGGGCGTTGAATTCACCCCTCCACTTT. Its translation: CASSFQGGALNSPLHF.

The chain uses TRBV28 and TRBJ1-2, with D perhaps TRBD1 (5 bases). V was trimmed by 4 bases and J by 4 bases, leaving 16 bases between them. The CDR3 consists of 15 residues. Per germline, CDR1 MDHEN and CDR2 SYDVKM. For the CDR3, the DNA is TGTGCCAGCAGTTCGACGGTCGGGGCAGCCTATGGCTACACCTTC. Translated, it gives CASSSTVGAAYGYTF.

The V gene is TRBV28, the J gene TRBJ1-5; 7 positions match TRBD1. V was pared by 6 bases and J by 7 bases, with 6 bases of the junction left unmatched. There are 13 residues in the CDR3. Germline lookup yields CDR1 MDHEN and CDR2 SYDVKM. The CDR3 loop is CASSRTGDQPQHF. In DNA form, the CDR3 reads TGTGCCAGCAGCCGAACAGGGGACCAGCCCCAGCATTTT.

The sample holds a few counts of this clone. The chain links TRBV6-5 to TRBJ1-6; the D is unclear. Germline V lookup: CDR1 MNHEY, CDR2 SVGAGI. The CDR3 runs to 13 residues. V lost 0 bases and J lost 8, with 5 bases in between. The CDR3 reads CASSYSIDSPLHF. CDR3 DNA sequence: TGTGCCAGCAGTTACTCGATAGATTCACCCCTCCACTTT.

The chain combines TRBV5-1 with TRBJ2-1, with 7 bases matching TRBD1. Unmatched junction bases numbered 7, after V lost 3 bases and J lost 7 bases. Germline V gene data show CDR1 as SGHRS and CDR2 as YFSETQ. The CDR3 spans 14 residues. The CDR3 coding sequence is TGCGCCAGCAGCTCCCCAGGGGGTTATAATGAGCAGTTCTTC. Protein sequence: CASSSPGGYNEQFF.

The chain links TRBV15 to TRBJ2-2; TRBD1 or TRBD2 may be the D gene (5 bases each). Germline-derived CDR1 and CDR2 are LNHNV and YYDKDF (reference sequence). V shed 8 bases and J shed 3 bases, with 13 bases lying between them. The CDR3 is 14 residues long. CDR3 loop: CATQTRDDTGELFF. Written as DNA, the CDR3 is TGTGCCACCCAAACTAGGGACGACACCGGGGAGCTGTTTTTT. Full variable domain (outside the CDR3, taken from reference TRBV15 and TRBJ2-2): DAMVIQNPRYQVTQFGKPVTLSCSQTLNHNVMYWYQQKSSQAPKLLFHYYDKDFNNEADTPDNFQSRRPNTSFCFLDIRSPGLGDTAMYLCATQTRDDTGELFFGEGSRLTVL.

CDR3 residues: CASSQDLTVNYGYTF. For the CDR3, the DNA is TGTGCCAGCAGCCAAGATCTTACAGTTAACTATGGCTACACCTTC. This chain links TRBV4-2 with TRBJ1-2; no reliable D call. The V end lost 0 bases, the J end lost 1 base, and 9 bases lay between the germline ends. The CDR3 extends over 15 amino acids. The germline V gene has CDR1 LGHNA and CDR2 YNFKEQ.

The V and J genes are TRBV7-9 and TRBJ2-7, with TRBD2 as a possible D gene (5 bases). The CDR3 is 15 residues long. Germline V gene sequence: CDR1 SEHNR, CDR2 FQNEAQ (reference sequence). Between the trimmed V and J ends, which lost 5 bases and 0 bases, there was a span of 14 bases. CDR3 sequence: CASSVVRGSSYEQYF. As DNA, the CDR3 is TGTGCCAGCAGCGTAGTACGAGGGAGCTCCTACGAGCAGTACTTC.

V gene TRBV21-1 combines with J gene TRBJ1-2; the table names TRBD1, a call not compared with the DNA. TRBV21-1 is assigned pseudogene status. CDR3 length: 15 residues. The CDR3 is CASRENRGGNYGYTF. CDR3 coding DNA: TGTGCCAGCAGGGAAAACAGGGGAGGTAACTATGGCTACACCTTC.